The clone carrying this T cell receptor (beta chain) was counted many times. First-strand cDNA relied on TRAV- and TRBV-specific primers spanning alpha and beta chains. Using a constant-region primer together with a V-primer adapter, TCRs were subjected to about 18 PCR cycles of amplification. From the reads, TCRdb called clonotypes with MiXCR, one entry per CDR3 protein. The table has about 80,000 distinct CDR3 sequences, around 17% seen once; the top ten hold roughly 1.4%. The sample comes from a study of low-dose radiotherapy and immunotherapy resistance in tumors. The time point is: after trial treatment. Regarding treatment: LDRT plus nivolumab, ipilimumab, low-dose cyclophosphamide and aspirin (RACIN trial). Per the germline V gene, CDR1 is SQVTM and CDR2 is ANQGSEA. V was pared by 6 bases and J by 4 bases, with 18 bases between. This CDR3 contains 14 residues.

The sequence was obtained from a male donor with prostate cancer. The sample was PBMCs, taken after low-dose radiotherapy plus immunotherapy. The chain combines TRBV29-1 with TRBJ1-1; D is uncertain. The CDR3 loop is CSVLQMGRATEAFF. CDR3 DNA sequence: TGCAGCGTCCTCCAAATGGGAAGGGCCACTGAAGCTTTCTTT.